These 14 T cell receptor beta chains share one sample of origin, sequenced in a study of cytomegalovirus exposure and HLA in healthy donors. Researchers ran the PCR with 60 Vbeta and 13 Jbeta primers. Profiled with immunoSEQ multiplex PCR; TCRdb holds only in-frame clones, not every one. The repertoire holds some 110,000 clones, with roughly three fifths as singletons. The sample consisted of PBMCs. These TCRs come from a woman in her thirties or forties in good health and CMV-seropositive.

The chain recombines TRBV10-3 with TRBJ1-1; D not resolved. V lost 7 bases and J lost 2, with 5 bases in between. This CDR3 is built from 11 residues. The germline CDR1 and CDR2 sequences are ENHRY and SYGVKD. DNA of the CDR3: TGTGCCATCAATTCAAACACTGAAGCTTTCTTT. Translating gives CAINSNTEAFF.

V gene TRBV30 combines with J gene TRBJ1-5; D is perhaps TRBD1 (5 bases). This CDR3 region has 13 residues. Trimming shortened V by 3 bases and J by 5 bases, and 11 bases separated the two germline ends. Germline loops: CDR1 GTSNPN, CDR2 SVGIG (reference sequence). The CDR3 region is CAWSGRDDQPQHF. DNA for the CDR3: TGTGCCTGGAGCGGCAGGGATGATCAGCCCCAGCATTTT.

The V gene is TRBV14, the J gene TRBJ2-5; 9 bases match TRBD2. The germline V gene has CDR1 SGHDN and CDR2 FVKESK. The CDR3 extends over 18 amino acids. V shed 1 base and J 5 bases; nucleotides not matched to a gene: 14. CDR3 coding DNA: TGTGCCAGCAGCCAAGCGCTAGCGGGGTACGGGGCAAGGGAGACCCAGTACTTC. Protein sequence: CASSQALAGYGARETQYF. The full variable domain, rest sourced from reference TRBV14 and TRBJ2-5, is EAGVTQFPSHSVIEKGQTVTLRCDPISGHDNLYWYRRVMGKEIKFLLHFVKESKQDESGMPNNRFLAERTGGTYSTLKVQPAELEDSGVYFCASSQALAGYGARETQYFGPGTRLLVL.

The chain links TRBV28 to TRBJ2-5; D not resolved. This CDR3 contains 14 residues. Germline CDR1 reads MDHEN; CDR2 reads SYDVKM. Deletions cut 2 bases from V and 2 bases from J, with 9 bases between. Here the CDR3 DNA reads TGTGCCAGCAGTTTACTCCGGGTACAAGAGACCCAGTACTTC. This translates into CASSLLRVQETQYF.

The J gene is TRBJ1-1, the V gene TRBV19, with 7 bases aligning to TRBD1. Germline V gives CDR1 LNHDA, CDR2 SQIVND (reference sequence). The J segment lost 10 bases and the V segment lost 3 bases, leaving 8 bases of the junction unmatched. This CDR3 contains 13 residues. CDR3 region: CASSITGEPRAFF. The CDR3 DNA reads as TGTGCCAGTAGTATTACAGGGGAACCTAGAGCTTTCTTT.

The V gene is TRBV5-8, the J gene TRBJ1-2; the match to TRBD1 covers 8 bases. This CDR3 contains 14 residues. Germline values: CDR1 SGHTS, CDR2 YDEGEE. Losses at the gene ends were 4 bases for V and 4 bases for J; bases not matched to a gene: 6. The CDR3, as DNA: TGTGCCAGCAGCCTGGACAGGGCCTCCTATGGCTACACCTTC. Protein: CASSLDRASYGYTF.

This clone was detected a few times. The V call is TRBV6-1, the J call TRBJ1-1; TRBD1 aligns across 7 bases. J gave up 6 bases and V 0 bases, and 7 bases lay outside the gene matches. CDR3 length: 15 amino acids. Germline V gene sequence: CDR1 MNHNS, CDR2 SASEGT. CDR3 DNA: TGTGCCAGCAGTGAAGCGTTGACAGGGCAGGCTGAAGCTTTCTTT. This gives the protein CASSEALTGQAEAFF.

A few counts support this clone. The gene calls are TRBV7-2 and TRBJ2-1; 8 bases align to TRBD1. Germline V CDR1 and CDR2: SGHTA, FQGNSA. V lost 5 bases, J lost 9 bases, and 9 bases stayed unmatched. The CDR3 is made up of 14 amino acids. The CDR3, as DNA: TGTGCCAGCAGCCTCGGACAGGGTGGAGGTGAGCAGTTCTTC. Translated: CASSLGQGGGEQFF.

This clone was observed a few times. V gene TRBV5-6 combines with J gene TRBJ1-4, with 8 bases identical to TRBD1. V lost 2 bases and J lost 8; bases outside the gene matches: 14. CDR3 length: 17 residues. Germline V gives CDR1 SGHDT, CDR2 YYEEEE. In nucleotides, the CDR3 is TGTGCCAGCAGCTTATGGACAGGGATTCGAGGAGGAGAAAAACTGTTTTTT. It translates to CASSLWTGIRGGEKLFF.

The sample holds a few counts of this clone. J is TRBJ2-1 and V is TRBV19; no clear D. V gave up 2 bases and J gave up 5 bases, with 7 bases separating them. Germline V gene lookup returns CDR1 LNHDA and CDR2 SQIVND (reference sequence). The CDR3 has 13 residues. In nucleotides, the CDR3 is TGTGCCAGTAGTATATCGCAGAACAATGAGCAGTTCTTC. It translates to CASSISQNNEQFF.

The chain is built from TRBV6-1 and TRBJ1-5, with D unclear. From germline, CDR1 is MNHNS and CDR2 SASEGT. Trimming left V 4 bases short and J 0 bases short, with 10 bases between. This CDR3 spans 15 amino acids. The CDR3: CASSGTADSNQPQHF. In nucleotides, the CDR3 is TGTGCCAGCAGTGGTACTGCCGATAGCAATCAGCCCCAGCATTTT.

The chain uses TRBV7-9 and TRBJ2-1; 7 bases match TRBD2. Trimming removed 5 bases from V and 2 bases from J; junction bases left unmatched: 9. The length of the CDR3 is 16 residues. The germline CDR1 and CDR2 sequences are SEHNR and FQNEAQ (reference sequence). The CDR3 sequence is CASSQGGAGAYNEQFF. CDR3 DNA: TGTGCCAGCAGCCAAGGTGGTGCGGGGGCCTACAATGAGCAGTTCTTC.

V usage is TRBV6-4 and J usage is TRBJ2-1; 10 bases are shared with TRBD2. J lost 8 bases, V lost 6 bases, and 10 bases had no gene match. CDR1 MRHNA and CDR2 SNTAGT come from the germline V gene. This CDR3 spans 15 amino acids. CDR3 DNA sequence: TGTGCCAGCAGCTCGGAGCGGGGGGGCTTCCATGAGCAGTTCTTC. Protein: CASSSERGGFHEQFF.

This clone was found a few times. The chain couples TRBV10-1 to TRBJ2-7, with 8 bases matching TRBD2. CDR3 length: 15 residues. V lost 6 bases, J lost 2 bases, and 9 bases stayed unmatched. Per germline, CDR1 WNHNN and CDR2 SYGVQD (reference sequence). The CDR3 DNA follows: TGCGCCAGCAGCCCAGGCGGGGGGCCCACCTACGAGCAGTACTTC. This translates into CASSPGGGPTYEQYF.